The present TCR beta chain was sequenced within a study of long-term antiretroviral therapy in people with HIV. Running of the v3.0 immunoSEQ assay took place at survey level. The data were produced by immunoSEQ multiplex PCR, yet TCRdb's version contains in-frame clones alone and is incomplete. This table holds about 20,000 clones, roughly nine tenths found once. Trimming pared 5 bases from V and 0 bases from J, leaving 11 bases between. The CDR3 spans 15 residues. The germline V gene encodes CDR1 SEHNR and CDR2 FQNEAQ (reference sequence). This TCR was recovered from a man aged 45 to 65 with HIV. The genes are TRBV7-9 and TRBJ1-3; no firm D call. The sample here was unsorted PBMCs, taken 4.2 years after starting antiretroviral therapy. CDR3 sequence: CASSQDRSSGNTIYF. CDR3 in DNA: TGTGCCAGCAGCCAGGACCGTAGCTCTGGAAACACCATATATTTT.